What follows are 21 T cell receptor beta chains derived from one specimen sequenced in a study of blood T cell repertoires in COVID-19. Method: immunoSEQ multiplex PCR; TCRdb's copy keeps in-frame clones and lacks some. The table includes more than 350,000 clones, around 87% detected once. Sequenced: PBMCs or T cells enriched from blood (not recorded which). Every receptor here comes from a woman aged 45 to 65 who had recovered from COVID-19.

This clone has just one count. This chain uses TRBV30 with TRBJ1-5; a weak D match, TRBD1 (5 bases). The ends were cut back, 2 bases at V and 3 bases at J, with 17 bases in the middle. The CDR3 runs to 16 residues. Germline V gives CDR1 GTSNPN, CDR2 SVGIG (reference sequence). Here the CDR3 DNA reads TGTGCCTGGAGTTCTTTGGGACTTTACGCCAATCAGCCCCAGCATTTT. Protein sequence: CAWSSLGLYANQPQHF.

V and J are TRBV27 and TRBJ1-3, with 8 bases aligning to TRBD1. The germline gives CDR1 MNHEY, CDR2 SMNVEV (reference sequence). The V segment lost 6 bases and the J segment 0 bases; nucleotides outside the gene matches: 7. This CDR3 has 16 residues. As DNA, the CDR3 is TGTGCCAGCAGAGATCAGGGGGCCAACTCTGGAAACACCATATATTTT. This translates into CASRDQGANSGNTIYF.

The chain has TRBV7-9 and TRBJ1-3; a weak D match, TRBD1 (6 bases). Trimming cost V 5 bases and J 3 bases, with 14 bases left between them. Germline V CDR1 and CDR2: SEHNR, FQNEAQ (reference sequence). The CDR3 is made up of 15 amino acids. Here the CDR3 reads CASSPTGQGGNTIYF. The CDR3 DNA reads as TGTGCCAGCAGCCCCACAGGGCAAGGTGGAAACACCATATATTTT.

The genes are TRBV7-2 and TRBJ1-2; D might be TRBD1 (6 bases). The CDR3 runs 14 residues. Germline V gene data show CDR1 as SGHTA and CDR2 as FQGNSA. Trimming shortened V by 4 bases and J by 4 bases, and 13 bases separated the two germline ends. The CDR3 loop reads CASSSSGEGYGYTF. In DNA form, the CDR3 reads TGTGCCAGCAGCTCCTCAGGGGAGGGCTATGGCTACACCTTC.

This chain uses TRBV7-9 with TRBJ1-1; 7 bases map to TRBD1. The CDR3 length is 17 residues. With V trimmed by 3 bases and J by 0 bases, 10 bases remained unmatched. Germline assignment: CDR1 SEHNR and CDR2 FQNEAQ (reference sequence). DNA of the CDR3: TGTGCCAGCAGCTTCCCGGGGTCAGGGGGAATGAACACTGAAGCTTTCTTT. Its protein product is CASSFPGSGGMNTEAFF.

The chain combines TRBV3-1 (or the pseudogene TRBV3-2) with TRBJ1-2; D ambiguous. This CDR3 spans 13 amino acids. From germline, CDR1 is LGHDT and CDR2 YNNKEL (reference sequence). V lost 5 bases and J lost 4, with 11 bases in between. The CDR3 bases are TGTGCCAGCAGCTATACAGAGCTCTATGGCTACACCTTC. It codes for CASSYTELYGYTF.

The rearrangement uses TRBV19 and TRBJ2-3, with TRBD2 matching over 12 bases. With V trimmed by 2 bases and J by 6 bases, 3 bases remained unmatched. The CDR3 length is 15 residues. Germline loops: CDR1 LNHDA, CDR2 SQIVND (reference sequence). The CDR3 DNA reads TGTGCCAGTAGTATATCAGGACTAGCGGGGGATACGCAGTATTTT. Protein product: CASSISGLAGDTQYF.

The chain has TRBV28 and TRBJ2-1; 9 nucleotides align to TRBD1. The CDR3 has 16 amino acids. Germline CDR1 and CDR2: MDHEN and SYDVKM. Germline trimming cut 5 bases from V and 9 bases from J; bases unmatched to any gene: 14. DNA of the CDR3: TGTGCCAGCAGTAACTCGGACAGGGGTAATTATATTGAGCAGTTCTTC. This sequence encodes CASSNSDRGNYIEQFF.

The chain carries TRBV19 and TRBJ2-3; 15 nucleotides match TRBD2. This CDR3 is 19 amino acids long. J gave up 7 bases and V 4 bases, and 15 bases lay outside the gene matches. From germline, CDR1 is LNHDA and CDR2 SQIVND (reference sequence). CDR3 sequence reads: CASSTSPWGTSGGRYTQYF. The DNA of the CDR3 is TGTGCCAGTAGTACCAGCCCGTGGGGGACTAGCGGGGGGCGGTATACGCAGTATTTT. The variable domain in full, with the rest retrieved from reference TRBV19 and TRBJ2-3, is DGGITQSPKYLFRKEGQNVTLSCEQNLNHDAMYWYRQDPGQGLRLIYYSQIVNDFQKGDIAEGYSVSREKKESFPLTVTSAQKNPTAFYLCASSTSPWGTSGGRYTQYFGPGTRLTVL.

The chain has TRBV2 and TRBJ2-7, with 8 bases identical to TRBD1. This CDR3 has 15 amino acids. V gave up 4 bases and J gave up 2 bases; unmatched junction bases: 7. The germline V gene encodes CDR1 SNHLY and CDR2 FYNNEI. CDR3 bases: TGTGCCAGCAGTGGAGGGGCAGGGGGCCCCTACGAGCAGTACTTC. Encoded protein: CASSGGAGGPYEQYF.

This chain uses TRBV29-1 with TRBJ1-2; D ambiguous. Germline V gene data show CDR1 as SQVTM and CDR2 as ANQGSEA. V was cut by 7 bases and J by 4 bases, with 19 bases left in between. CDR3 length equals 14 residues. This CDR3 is CSASPMSGGYGYTF. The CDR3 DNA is TGCAGCGCTTCCCCCATGAGCGGAGGCTATGGCTACACCTTC.

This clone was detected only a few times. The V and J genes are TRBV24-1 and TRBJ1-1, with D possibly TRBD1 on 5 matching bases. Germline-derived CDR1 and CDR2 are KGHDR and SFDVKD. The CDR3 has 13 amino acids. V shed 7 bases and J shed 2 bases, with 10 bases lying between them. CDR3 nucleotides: TGTGCCACCAGAGGATGGGGCAACACTGAAGCTTTCTTT. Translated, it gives CATRGWGNTEAFF.

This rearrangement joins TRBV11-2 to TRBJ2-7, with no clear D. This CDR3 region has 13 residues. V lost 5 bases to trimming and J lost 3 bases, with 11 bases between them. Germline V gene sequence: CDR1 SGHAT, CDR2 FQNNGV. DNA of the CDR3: TGTGCCAGCAGCCGCGGATATATCTACGAGCAGTACTTC. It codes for CASSRGYIYEQYF.

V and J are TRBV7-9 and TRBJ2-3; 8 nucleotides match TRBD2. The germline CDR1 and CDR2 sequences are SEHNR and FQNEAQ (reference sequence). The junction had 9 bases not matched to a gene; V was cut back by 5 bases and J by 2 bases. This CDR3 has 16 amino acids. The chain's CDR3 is CASSLGGAGVTDTQYF. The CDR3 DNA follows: TGTGCCAGCAGCCTAGGAGGAGCGGGGGTCACAGATACGCAGTATTTT.

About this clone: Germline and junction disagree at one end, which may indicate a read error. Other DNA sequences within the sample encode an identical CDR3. Here the CDR3 reads CASSAGIQETQYF. As DNA, the CDR3 is TGCGCCAGCAGCGCGGGAATACAAGAGACCCAGTACTTC. This chain uses TRBV7-8 with TRBJ2-5, with a possible D match to TRBD2 (6 bases). This CDR3 is 13 amino acids long. CDR1 and CDR2 from the germline V gene are SGHVS and FQNEAQ. The full variable domain, rest sourced from reference TRBV7-8 and TRBJ2-5, is GAGVSQSPRYKVAKRGQDVALRCDPISGHVSLFWYQQALGQGPEFLTYFQNEAQLDKSGLPSDRFFAERPEGSVSTLKIQRTQQEDSAVYLCASSAGIQETQYFGPGTRLLVL.

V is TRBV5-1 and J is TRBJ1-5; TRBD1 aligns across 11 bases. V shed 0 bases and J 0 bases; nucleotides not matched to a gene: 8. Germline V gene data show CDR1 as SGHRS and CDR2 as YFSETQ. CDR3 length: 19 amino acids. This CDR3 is CASSLGWDRGVYSNQPQHF. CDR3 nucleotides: TGCGCCAGCAGCTTGGGCTGGGACAGGGGGGTTTATAGCAATCAGCCCCAGCATTTT.

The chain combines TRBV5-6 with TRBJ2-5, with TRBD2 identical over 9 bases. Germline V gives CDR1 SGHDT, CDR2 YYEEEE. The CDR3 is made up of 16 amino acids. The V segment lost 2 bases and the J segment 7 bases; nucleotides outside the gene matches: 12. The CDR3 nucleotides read TGTGCCAGCAGCTTTGGCGCGGGGGGGCAGTTGGGGACCCAGTACTTC. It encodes CASSFGAGGQLGTQYF.

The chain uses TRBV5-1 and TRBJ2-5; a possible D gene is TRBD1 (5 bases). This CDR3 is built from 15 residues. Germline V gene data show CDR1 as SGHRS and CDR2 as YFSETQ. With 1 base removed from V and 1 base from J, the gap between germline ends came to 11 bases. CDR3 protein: CASSLSRAPQETQYF. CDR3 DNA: TGCGCCAGCAGCTTGTCCAGGGCCCCCCAAGAGACCCAGTACTTC.

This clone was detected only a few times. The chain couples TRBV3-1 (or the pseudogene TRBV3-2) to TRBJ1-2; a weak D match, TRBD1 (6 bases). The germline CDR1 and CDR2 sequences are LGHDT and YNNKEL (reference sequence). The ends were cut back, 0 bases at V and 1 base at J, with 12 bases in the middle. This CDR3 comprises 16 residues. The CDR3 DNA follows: TGTGCCAGCAGCCAAGACCCGCAGGGGTATAACTATGGCTACACCTTC. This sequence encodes CASSQDPQGYNYGYTF.

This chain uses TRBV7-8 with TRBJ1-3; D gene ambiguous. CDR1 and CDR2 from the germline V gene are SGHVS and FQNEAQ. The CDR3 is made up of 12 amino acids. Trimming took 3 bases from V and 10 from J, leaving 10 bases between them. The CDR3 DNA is TGTGCCAGCAGCTTCTCTGAGGGTACCATATATTTT. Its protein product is CASSFSEGTIYF. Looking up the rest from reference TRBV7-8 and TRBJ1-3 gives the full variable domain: GAGVSQSPRYKVAKRGQDVALRCDPISGHVSLFWYQQALGQGPEFLTYFQNEAQLDKSGLPSDRFFAERPEGSVSTLKIQRTQQEDSAVYLCASSFSEGTIYFGEGSWLTVV.

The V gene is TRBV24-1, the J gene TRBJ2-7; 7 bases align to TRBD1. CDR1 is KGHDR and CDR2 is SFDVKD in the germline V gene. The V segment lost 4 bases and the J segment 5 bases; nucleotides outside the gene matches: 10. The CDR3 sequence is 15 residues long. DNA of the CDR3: TGTGCCACCAGTGACCGGTACAGGGGAATCGACGAGCAGTACTTC. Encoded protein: CATSDRYRGIDEQYF.